The entry that follows covers one T cell receptor beta chain sequence. Its antigen is still unknown. CDR1 SGHDT and CDR2 YYEEEE come from the germline V gene. The CDR3 is made up of 15 amino acids. The V end lost 1 base, the J end lost 7 bases, and 16 bases lay between the germline ends. The entry originates in a study of cytomegalovirus exposure and HLA in healthy donors. Findings of the study overall: Later work associated 16,951 TCR beta sequences with HLA alleles at 0.05 false discovery rate. There were several of the most significant clusters that appeared linked to common viral pathogens in a later analysis.

PCR used 60 Vbeta primers and 13 Jbeta primers. Libraries were prepared by immunoSEQ multiplex PCR; TCRdb keeps only in-frame clonotypes and omits some of them. The sample yields about 200,000 clones, roughly four fifths seen once. The V gene is TRBV5-6, the J gene TRBJ2-3, with D possibly TRBD2 on 6 matching bases. Material for sequencing was PBMCs. The TCR comes from a girl under 18 in good health and CMV-seronegative. The CDR3 region is CASSLRGLGGNTQYF. CDR3 coding DNA: TGTGCCAGCAGCTTGAGGGGACTCGGTGGAAATACGCAGTATTTT.